Only a few counts were recorded for the clone carrying this TCR beta chain. Antigen specificity is unknown. This entry is derived from a study of beta chain features in type 1 diabetes. At the level of the study: All samples together contributed almost 110,000,000 sorted cells for examination. General study findings and limits: Shortening that was moderate but significant affected the TCRB CDR3s of Type 1 diabetes patients in all four CD4+ subsets.

A single heparinised draw of approximately 110 mL on average was taken per donor. The CDR3 is 14 amino acids. V was clipped by 3 bases and J by 1 base; unmatched bases: 2. The germline CDR1 and CDR2 sequences are KGHSH and LQKENI. All of the isolated RNA was reverse transcribed, so expressed TCRB transcripts were sequenced. TCRdb's copy holds only in-frame clones and misses some; the assay was immunoSEQ multiplex PCR. The repertoire holds 400,000 to 550,000 clones, with roughly an eighth as singletons. The sequencing input was naive CD4+ T cells from blood. This sequence was found in a woman between 18 and 30 years old in good health. The chain has TRBV18 and TRBJ1-1; 7 bases match TRBD1. The CDR3 bases are TGTGCCAGCTCACCCGGACAGGAGAACACTGAAGCTTTCTTT. Translated: CASSPGQENTEAFF.